This T cell receptor (beta chain) was sequenced in a study of cytomegalovirus exposure and HLA in healthy donors. Germline V CDR1 and CDR2: SGHVS, FQNEAQ. The CDR3 consists of 14 residues. J lost 10 bases, V lost 3 bases, and 11 bases had no gene match. Primers included in the PCR were 60 Vbeta and 13 Jbeta primers. Sequenced by immunoSEQ multiplex PCR; TCRdb stores in-frame clones only, minus some. The table shows approximately 150,000 clones, with around 80% occurring only once. The V gene is TRBV7-8, the J gene TRBJ2-5, with TRBD1 identical over 7 bases. Sequencing was performed on PBMCs. The sequence came from a woman in her forties in good health and CMV-seronegative. The CDR3 DNA reads as TGTGCCAGCAGCTTGGGGACAGCCAGAGGGGGCCAGTACTTC. Its translation is CASSLGTARGGQYF.